This T cell receptor beta chain came from a study of blood T cell repertoires in COVID-19. The CDR3 consists of 14 residues. V was pared by 2 bases and J by 5 bases, with 11 bases between. CDR1 and CDR2 from the germline V gene are SGHRS and YFSETQ. Repertoires were generated with immunoSEQ multiplex PCR, while TCRdb's copy carries only in-frame clones and drops some. Of 250,000 to 350,000 clones listed, approximately 80% were seen once; the top ten hold about 4%. Sequencing was performed on peripheral blood. J is TRBJ2-1 and V is TRBV5-1; tentative D call: TRBD2 (5 bases). The receptor was isolated from a woman in her 50s with active or convalescent COVID-19. As DNA, the CDR3 is TGCGCCAGCAGCTTAGCGGCGTGGGACAATGAGCAGTTCTTC. It is translated as CASSLAAWDNEQFF.